The clone carrying this T cell receptor beta chain was seen a handful of times. Antigen specificity is unknown. This sample was taken from a study of PD-1 blockade in classical Hodgkin lymphoma. Broader study findings: Significant TCR diversity gains by C4D1 occurred in CD4+ but not CD8+ cells.

Using immunoSEQ multiplex PCR, the repertoire was profiled, and TCRdb retains in-frame clones only, with some absent. The repertoire holds under 110,000 clones, with about 89% as singletons. Following autologous stem cell transplantation, relapse occurred in every patient, and exposure to brentuximab vedotin varied. CDR1 is SGHNT and CDR2 is YENEEA in the germline V gene. This CDR3 spans 14 amino acids. Unmatched junction bases numbered 5, after V lost 5 bases and J lost 2 bases. The source is a human donor with classical Hodgkin lymphoma. The chain combines TRBV11-3 with TRBJ2-7, with TRBD1 matching over 8 bases. The material sequenced was peripheral blood mononuclear cells (PBMCs), taken before the second cycle of nivolumab. CDR3 in amino acids: CASSPTGATYEQYF. In DNA, the CDR3 is TGTGCCAGCAGCCCGACAGGGGCCACCTACGAGCAGTACTTC.